This T cell receptor (beta chain) was found in a study of PD-L1 blockade in urothelial cancer. Data came from immunoSEQ multiplex PCR; TCRdb stores just in-frame clones and leaves some out. The data contain about 30,000 clones, roughly nine tenths of them singletons. This CDR3 is 15 amino acids long. The V segment lost 4 bases and the J segment 3 bases; nucleotides outside the gene matches: 2. CDR1 and CDR2 (germline): MGHDK, SYGVNS. Time point meaning: peripheral blood 6 weeks after treatment start. The sequencing used PBMCs, collected around atezolizumab (anti-PD-L1) treatment. The genes are TRBV25-1 and TRBJ2-1, with 11 bases fitting TRBD2. This receptor was identified in a man at least 80 years old with urothelial cancer. This CDR3 reads CASSGGTSGYNEQFF. CDR3 nucleotide sequence: TGTGCCAGCAGTGGTGGGACTAGCGGCTACAATGAGCAGTTCTTC. The entire variable domain, with the rest obtained from reference TRBV25-1 and TRBJ2-1, is as follows: EADIYQTPRYLVIGTGKKITLECSQTMGHDKMYWYQQDPGMELHLIHYSYGVNSTEKGDLSSESTVSRIRTEHFPLTLESARPSHTSQYLCASSGGTSGYNEQFFGPGTRLTVL.